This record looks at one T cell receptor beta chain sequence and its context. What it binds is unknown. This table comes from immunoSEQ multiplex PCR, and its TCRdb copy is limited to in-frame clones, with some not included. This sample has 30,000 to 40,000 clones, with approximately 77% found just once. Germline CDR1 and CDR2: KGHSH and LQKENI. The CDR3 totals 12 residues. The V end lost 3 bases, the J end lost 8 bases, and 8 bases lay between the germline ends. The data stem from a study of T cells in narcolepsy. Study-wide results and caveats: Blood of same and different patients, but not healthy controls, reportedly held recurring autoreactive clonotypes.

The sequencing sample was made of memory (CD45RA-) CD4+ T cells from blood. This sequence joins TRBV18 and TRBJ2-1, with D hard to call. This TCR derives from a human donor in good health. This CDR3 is CASSPWSDEQFF. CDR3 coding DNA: TGTGCCAGCTCACCTTGGTCCGATGAGCAGTTCTTC.